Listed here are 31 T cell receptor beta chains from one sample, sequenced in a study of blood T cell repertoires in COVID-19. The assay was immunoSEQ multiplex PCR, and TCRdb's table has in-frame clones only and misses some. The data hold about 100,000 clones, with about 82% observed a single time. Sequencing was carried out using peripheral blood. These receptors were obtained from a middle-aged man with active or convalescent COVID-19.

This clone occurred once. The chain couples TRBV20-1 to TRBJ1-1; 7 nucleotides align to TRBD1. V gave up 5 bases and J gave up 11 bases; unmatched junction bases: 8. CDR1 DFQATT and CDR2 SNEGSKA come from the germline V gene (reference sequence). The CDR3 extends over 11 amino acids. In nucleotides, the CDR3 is TGCAGTGCTTGGGGACAGAACGGGGCTTTCTTT. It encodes CSAWGQNGAFF.

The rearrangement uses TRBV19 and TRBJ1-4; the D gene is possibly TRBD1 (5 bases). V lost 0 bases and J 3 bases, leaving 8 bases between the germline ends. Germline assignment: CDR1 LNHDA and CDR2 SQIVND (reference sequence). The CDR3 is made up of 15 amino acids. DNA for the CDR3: TGTGCCAGTAGTATAGATTCAGGGTCTAATGAAAAACTGTTTTTT. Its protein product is CASSIDSGSNEKLFF.

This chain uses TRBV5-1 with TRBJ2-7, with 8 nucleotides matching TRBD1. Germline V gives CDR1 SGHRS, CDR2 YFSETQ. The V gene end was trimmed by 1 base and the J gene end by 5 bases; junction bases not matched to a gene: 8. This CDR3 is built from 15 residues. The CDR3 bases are TGCGCCAGCAGCTTGCGGACAGGGTTATCCAACGAGCAGTACTTC. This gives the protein CASSLRTGLSNEQYF.

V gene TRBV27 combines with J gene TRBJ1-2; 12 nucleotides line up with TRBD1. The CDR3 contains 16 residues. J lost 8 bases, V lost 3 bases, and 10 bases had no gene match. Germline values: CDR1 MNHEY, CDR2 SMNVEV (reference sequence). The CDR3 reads CASSLATGTGGNGYTF. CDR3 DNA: TGTGCCAGCAGTTTGGCAACCGGGACAGGGGGCAACGGCTACACCTTC.

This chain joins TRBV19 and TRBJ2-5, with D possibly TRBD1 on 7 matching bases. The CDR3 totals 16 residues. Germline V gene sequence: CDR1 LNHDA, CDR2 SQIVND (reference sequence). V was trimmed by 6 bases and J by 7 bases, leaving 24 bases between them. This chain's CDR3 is CASSRWTGPTGGTQYF. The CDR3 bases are TGTGCCAGTAGCAGATGGACAGGTCCGACCGGGGGGACCCAGTACTTC.

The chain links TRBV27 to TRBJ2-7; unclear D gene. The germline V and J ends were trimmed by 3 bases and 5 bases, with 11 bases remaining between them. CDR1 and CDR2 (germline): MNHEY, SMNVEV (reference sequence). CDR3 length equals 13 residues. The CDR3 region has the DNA TGTGCCAGCAGTTTTCGAGTCAAGAACGAGCAGTACTTC. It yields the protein CASSFRVKNEQYF.

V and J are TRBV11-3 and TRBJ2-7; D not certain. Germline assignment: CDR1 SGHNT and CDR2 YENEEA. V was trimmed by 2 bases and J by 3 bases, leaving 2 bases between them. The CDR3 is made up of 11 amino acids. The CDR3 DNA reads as TGTGCCAGCAGCTTACACTACGAGCAGTACTTC. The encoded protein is CASSLHYEQYF.

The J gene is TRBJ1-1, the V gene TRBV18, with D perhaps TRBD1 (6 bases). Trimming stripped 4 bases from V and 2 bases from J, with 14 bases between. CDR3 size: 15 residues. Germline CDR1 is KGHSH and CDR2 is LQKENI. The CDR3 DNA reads TGTGCCAGCTCACAATACAGGACAGAAAACACTGAAGCTTTCTTT. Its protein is CASSQYRTENTEAFF.

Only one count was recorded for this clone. CDR3 in amino acids: CASSRDSRSGGGGYTF. The CDR3 nucleotides are TGCGCCAGCAGCCGAGACAGTCGATCGGGCGGGGGTGGCTACACCTTC. The chain has TRBV4-1 and TRBJ1-2; a possible D gene is TRBD1 (5 bases). This CDR3 has 16 amino acids. CDR1 and CDR2 from the germline V gene are MGHRA and YSYEKL. Trimming removed 4 bases from V and 7 bases from J, with 22 bases in between.

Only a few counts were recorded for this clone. CDR3 region: CAWRRAGGLNEQFF. CDR3 nucleotides: TGTGCCTGGAGAAGAGCGGGCGGGTTGAATGAGCAGTTCTTC. The chain links TRBV30 to TRBJ2-1; D perhaps matches TRBD2 (6 bases). V was trimmed by 3 bases and J by 7 bases, leaving 16 bases between them. CDR1 and CDR2 (germline): GTSNPN, SVGIG (reference sequence). This CDR3 has 14 residues.

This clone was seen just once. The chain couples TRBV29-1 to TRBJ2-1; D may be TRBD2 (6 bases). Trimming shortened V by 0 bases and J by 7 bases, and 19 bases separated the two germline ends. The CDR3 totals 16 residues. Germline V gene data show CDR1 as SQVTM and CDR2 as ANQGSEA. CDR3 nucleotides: TGCAGCGTTGAAGATATGGCGGGGCTAGCGAAAAATGAGCAGTTCTTC. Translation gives CSVEDMAGLAKNEQFF.

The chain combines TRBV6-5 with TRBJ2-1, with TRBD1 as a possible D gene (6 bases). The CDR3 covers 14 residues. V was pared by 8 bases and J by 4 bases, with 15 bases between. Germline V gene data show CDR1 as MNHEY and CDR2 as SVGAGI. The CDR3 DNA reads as TGTGCCAGCCAGGGGAGAGTGATTTACAATGAGCAGTTCTTC. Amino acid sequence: CASQGRVIYNEQFF.

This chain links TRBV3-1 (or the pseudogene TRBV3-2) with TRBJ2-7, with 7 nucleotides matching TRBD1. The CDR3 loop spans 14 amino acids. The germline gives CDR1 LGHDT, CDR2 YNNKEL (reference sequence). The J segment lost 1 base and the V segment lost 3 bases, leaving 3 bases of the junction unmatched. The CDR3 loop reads CASSQTGQSYEQYF. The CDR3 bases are TGTGCCAGCAGCCAGACAGGGCAATCCTACGAGCAGTACTTC.

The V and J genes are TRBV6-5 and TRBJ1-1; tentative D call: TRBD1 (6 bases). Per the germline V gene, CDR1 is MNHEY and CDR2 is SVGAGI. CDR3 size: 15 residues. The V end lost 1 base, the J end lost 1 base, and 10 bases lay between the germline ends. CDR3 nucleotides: TGTGCCAGCAGTTACTTTTCAGGGGAGAACACTGAAGCTTTCTTT. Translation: CASSYFSGENTEAFF.

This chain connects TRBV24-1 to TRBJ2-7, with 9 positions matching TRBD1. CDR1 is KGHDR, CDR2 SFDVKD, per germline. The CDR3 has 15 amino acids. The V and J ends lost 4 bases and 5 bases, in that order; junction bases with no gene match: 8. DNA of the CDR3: TGTGCCACCAGTGAGCACAGACAGGGGGTCCACGAGCAGTACTTC. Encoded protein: CATSEHRQGVHEQYF.

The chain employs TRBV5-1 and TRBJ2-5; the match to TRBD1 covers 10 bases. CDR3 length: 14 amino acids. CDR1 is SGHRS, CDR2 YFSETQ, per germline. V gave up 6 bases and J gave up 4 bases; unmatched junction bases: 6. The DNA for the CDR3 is TGCGCCAGCACCCTGACAGGGGGCCGAGAGACCCAGTACTTC. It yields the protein CASTLTGGRETQYF.

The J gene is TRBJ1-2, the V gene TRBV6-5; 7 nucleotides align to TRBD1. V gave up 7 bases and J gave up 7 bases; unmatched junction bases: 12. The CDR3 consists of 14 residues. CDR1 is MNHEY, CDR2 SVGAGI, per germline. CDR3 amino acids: CASMRTGVFGGYTF. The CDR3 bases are TGTGCCAGCATGAGAACAGGGGTTTTCGGTGGCTACACCTTC.

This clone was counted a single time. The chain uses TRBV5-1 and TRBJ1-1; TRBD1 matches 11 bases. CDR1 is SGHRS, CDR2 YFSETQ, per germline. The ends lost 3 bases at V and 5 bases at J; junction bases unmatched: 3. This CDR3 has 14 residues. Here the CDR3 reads CASSSDRGQTEAFF. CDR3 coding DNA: TGCGCCAGCAGCTCGGACAGGGGGCAAACTGAAGCTTTCTTT.

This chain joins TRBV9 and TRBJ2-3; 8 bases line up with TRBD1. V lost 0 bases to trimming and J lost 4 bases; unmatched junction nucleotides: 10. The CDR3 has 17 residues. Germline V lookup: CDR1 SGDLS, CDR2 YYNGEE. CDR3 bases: TGTGCCAGCAGCGTAGCTACGAGGGCAGGGGGCGCAGATACGCAGTATTTT. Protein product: CASSVATRAGGADTQYF.

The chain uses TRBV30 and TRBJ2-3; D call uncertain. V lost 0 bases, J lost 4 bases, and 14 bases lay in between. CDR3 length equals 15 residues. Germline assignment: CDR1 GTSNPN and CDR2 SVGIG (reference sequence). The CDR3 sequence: CAWSVKLLLSDTQYF. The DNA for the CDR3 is TGTGCCTGGAGTGTAAAATTACTCCTATCAGATACGCAGTATTTT.

CDR3 loop: CATRSGGPGELFF. The CDR3 bases are TGTGCCACCAGATCCGGGGGGCCCGGGGAGCTGTTTTTT. The chain links TRBV24-1 to TRBJ2-2; D might be TRBD2 (7 bases). The CDR3 runs to 13 residues. Germline V gene lookup returns CDR1 KGHDR and CDR2 SFDVKD. V lost 7 bases, J lost 6 bases, and 11 bases lay in between.

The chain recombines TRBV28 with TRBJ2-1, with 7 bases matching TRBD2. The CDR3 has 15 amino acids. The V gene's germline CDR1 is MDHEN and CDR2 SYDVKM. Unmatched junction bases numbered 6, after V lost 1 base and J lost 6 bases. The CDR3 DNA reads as TGTGCCAGCAGTTTATTGACGGGAGGAAGCAATGAGCAGTTCTTC. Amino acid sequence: CASSLLTGGSNEQFF.

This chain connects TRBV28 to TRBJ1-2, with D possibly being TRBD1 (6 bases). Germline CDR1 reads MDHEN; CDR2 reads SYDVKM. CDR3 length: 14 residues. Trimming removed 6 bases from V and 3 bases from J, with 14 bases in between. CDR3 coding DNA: TGTGCCAGCAGGAGAGGACAGAGAGACTATGGCTACACCTTC. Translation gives CASRRGQRDYGYTF.

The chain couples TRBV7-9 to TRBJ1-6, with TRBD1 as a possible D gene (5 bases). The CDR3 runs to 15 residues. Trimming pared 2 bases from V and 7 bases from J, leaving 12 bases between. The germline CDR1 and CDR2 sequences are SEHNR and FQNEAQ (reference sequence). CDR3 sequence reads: CASSLSGAGNSPLHF. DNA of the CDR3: TGTGCCAGCAGCTTAAGTGGGGCTGGGAATTCACCCCTCCACTTT.

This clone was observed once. DNA for the CDR3: TGCGCCAGCAGCGTAACCCTCGGGGGGGTTGGAACTGAAGCTTTCTTT. Translated: CASSVTLGGVGTEAFF. The chain uses TRBV5-1 and TRBJ1-1; D is perhaps TRBD1 (5 bases). The germline V and J ends were trimmed by 4 bases and 5 bases, with 21 bases remaining between them. The CDR3 has 16 residues. The germline CDR1 and CDR2 sequences are SGHRS and YFSETQ.

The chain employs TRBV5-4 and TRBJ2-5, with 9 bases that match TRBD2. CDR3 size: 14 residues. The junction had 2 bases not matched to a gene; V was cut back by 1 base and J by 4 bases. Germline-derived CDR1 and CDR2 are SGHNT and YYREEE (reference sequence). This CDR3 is CASSLQAGGETQYF. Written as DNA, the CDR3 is TGTGCCAGCAGCTTGCAAGCGGGGGGAGAGACCCAGTACTTC.

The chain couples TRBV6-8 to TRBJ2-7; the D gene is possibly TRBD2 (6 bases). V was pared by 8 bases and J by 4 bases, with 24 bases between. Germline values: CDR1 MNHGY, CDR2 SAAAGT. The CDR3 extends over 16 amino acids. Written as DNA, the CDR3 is TGTGCCAGCCTCCCCAGGCGGGGACGCTTAAAATACGAGCAGTACTTC. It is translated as CASLPRRGRLKYEQYF.

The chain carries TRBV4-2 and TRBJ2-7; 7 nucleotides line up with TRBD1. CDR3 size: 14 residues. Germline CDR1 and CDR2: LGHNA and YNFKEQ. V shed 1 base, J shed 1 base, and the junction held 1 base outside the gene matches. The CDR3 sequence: CASSQGQGSYEQYF. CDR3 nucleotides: TGTGCCAGCAGCCAAGGACAGGGTTCCTACGAGCAGTACTTC.

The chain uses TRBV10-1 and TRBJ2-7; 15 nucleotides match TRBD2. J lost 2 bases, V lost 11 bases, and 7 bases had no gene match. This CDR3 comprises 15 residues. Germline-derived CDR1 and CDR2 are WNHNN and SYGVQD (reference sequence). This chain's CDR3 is CALYRTSGGAYEQYF. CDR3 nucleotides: TGCGCCTTGTACAGGACTAGCGGGGGGGCCTACGAGCAGTACTTC.

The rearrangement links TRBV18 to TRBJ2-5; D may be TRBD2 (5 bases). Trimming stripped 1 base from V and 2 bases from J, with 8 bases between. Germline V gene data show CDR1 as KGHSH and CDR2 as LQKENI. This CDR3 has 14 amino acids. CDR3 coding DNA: TGTGCCAGCTCACCACGAGGGAATCAAGAGACCCAGTACTTC. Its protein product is CASSPRGNQETQYF. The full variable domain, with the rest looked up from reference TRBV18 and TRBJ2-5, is NAGVMQNPRHLVRRRGQEARLRCSPMKGHSHVYWYRQLPEEGLKFMVYLQKENIIDESGMPKERFSAEFPKEGPSILRIQQVVRGDSAAYFCASSPRGNQETQYFGPGTRLLVL.

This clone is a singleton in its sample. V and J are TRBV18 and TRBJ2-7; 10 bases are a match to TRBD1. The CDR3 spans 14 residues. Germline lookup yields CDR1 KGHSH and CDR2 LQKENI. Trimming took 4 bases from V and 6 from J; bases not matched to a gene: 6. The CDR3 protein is CASSQDRGGGEQYF. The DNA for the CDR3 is TGTGCCAGCTCACAGGACAGGGGGGGAGGCGAGCAGTACTTC.